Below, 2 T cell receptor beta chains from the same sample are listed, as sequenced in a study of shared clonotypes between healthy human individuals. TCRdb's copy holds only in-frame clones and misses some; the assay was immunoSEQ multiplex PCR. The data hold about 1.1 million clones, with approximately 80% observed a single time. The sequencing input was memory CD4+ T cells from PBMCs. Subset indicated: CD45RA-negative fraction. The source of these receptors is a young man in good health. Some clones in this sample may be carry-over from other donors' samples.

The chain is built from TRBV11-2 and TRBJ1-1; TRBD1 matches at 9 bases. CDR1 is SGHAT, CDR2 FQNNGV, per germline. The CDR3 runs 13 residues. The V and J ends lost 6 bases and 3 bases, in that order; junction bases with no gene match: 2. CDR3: CASRTGGDTEAFF. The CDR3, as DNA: TGTGCCAGCAGGACAGGGGGAGACACTGAAGCTTTCTTT.

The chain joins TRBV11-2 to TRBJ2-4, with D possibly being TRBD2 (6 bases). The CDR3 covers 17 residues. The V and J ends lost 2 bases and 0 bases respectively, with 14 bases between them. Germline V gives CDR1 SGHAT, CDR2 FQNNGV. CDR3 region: CASSLSVAELAKNIQYF. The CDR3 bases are TGTGCCAGCAGCTTAAGCGTAGCGGAGTTAGCCAAAAACATTCAGTACTTC.